The rows below give T cell receptor beta chains drawn from one sample of a study of beta chain features in type 1 diabetes. Using immunoSEQ multiplex PCR, the repertoire was profiled, and TCRdb retains in-frame clones only, with some absent. Of hundreds of thousands of clones in the sample, 9.5% to 12% were seen once. The source material was naive CD4+ T cells from blood. These receptors all stem from a woman aged 18-35 years in good health. The CDR3 runs from the conserved cysteine through the conserved F or W. A D gene is named only where the DNA matches it firmly. Clone size is not always given. Where it is, it says once, few, many or a class for expanded clones.

>-|TRBJ1-6|-|TRBV7-9
CASSLVREGSPLHF
TGTGCCAGCAGCTTAGTGAGGGAAGGATCACCCCTCCACTTT
>TRBD1|TRBJ2-5|few|TRBV6-1
CAVDRVSGTQYF
TGTGCCGTGGACAGGGTTTCTGGGACCCAGTACTTC
>-|TRBJ2-1|few|TRBV7-9
CASSIRTGSNEQFF
TGTGCCAGCAGCATCAGGACTGGCTCCAATGAGCAGTTCTTC
>TRBD2|TRBJ2-1|few|TRBV30
CAWTSGNEQFF
TGTGCCTGGACTAGCGGGAATGAGCAGTTCTTC
>-|TRBJ2-1|-|TRBV7-7
CASSFQGWEQFF
TGTGCCAGCAGCTTCCAGGGTTGGGAGCAGTTCTTC
>TRBD1|TRBJ1-4|-|TRBV9
CASSPDWGQPEKLFF
TGTGCCAGCAGCCCAGATTGGGGACAGCCTGAAAAACTGTTTTTT
>-|TRBJ2-6|-|TRBV15
CATSREGTGANVLTF
TGTGCCACCAGCAGAGAGGGGACTGGGGCCAACGTCCTGACTTTC
>-|TRBJ2-7|-|TRBV21-1
CASSTRRDRDSYEQYF
TGTGCCAGCAGCACCCGAAGGGACAGGGACTCCTACGAGCAGTACTTC
>TRBD1|TRBJ1-1|few|TRBV29-1
CSVGLEGAGVYMNTEAFF
TGCAGCGTTGGTTTAGAGGGGGCAGGGGTTTACATGAACACTGAAGCTTTCTTT
>-|TRBJ2-1|-|TRBV5-4
CASSLRSIDEQFF
TGTGCCAGCAGTCTTAGGTCTATCGATGAGCAGTTCTTC
>-|TRBJ2-7|few|TRBV7-2
CASSLQTGSSYEQYF
TGTGCCAGCAGCTTGCAAACAGGTAGCTCCTACGAGCAGTACTTC
>-|TRBJ2-6|-|TRBV9
CASSVEGAGANVLTF
TGTGCCAGCAGCGTCGAGGGAGCCGGGGCCAACGTCCTGACTTTC
>-|TRBJ2-3|few|TRBV10-3
CAISESGADTQYF
TGTGCCATCAGTGAGTCAGGCGCAGATACGCAGTATTTT
>TRBD1|TRBJ2-7|-|TRBV5-4
CASTERGPPYEQYF
TGTGCCAGCACGGAAAGGGGGCCTCCCTACGAGCAGTACTTC
>-|TRBJ2-2|few|TRBV7-6
CASSLLDTGELFF
TGTGCCAGCAGCTTACTGGACACCGGGGAGCTGTTTTTT
>-|TRBJ2-3|few|TRBV7-2
CALQSGSPSTDTQYF
TGTGCGCTGCAGTCCGGATCCCCTAGCACAGATACGCAGTATTTT
>TRBD2|TRBJ2-1|-|TRBV6-5
CASSPRGTSDEQFF
TGTGCCAGCAGTCCACGAGGGACTAGCGACGAGCAGTTCTTC
>-|TRBJ2-7|many|TRBV27
CASSWGYEQYF
TGTGCCAGCAGTTGGGGCTACGAGCAGTACTTC
>-|TRBJ2-3|-|TRBV5-1
CASTQGPTDTQYF
TGCGCCAGCACCCAGGGGCCCACAGATACGCAGTATTTT
>-|TRBJ2-3|-|TRBV4-3
CASSQGLADTQYF
TGCGCCAGCAGCCAGGGACTTGCAGATACGCAGTATTTT
>TRBD1|TRBJ2-5|-|TRBV7-9
CASSRRQGNRETQYF
TGTGCCAGCAGCCGTAGACAGGGGAATCGAGAGACCCAGTACTTC
>TRBD2|TRBJ2-1|few|TRBV30
CAWTAERPSGGYNEQFF
TGTGCCTGGACCGCCGAGCGACCTAGCGGGGGTTACAATGAGCAGTTCTTC
>-|TRBJ2-7|-|TRBV5-1
CASSSLTPYEQYF
TGCGCCAGCAGCTCCCTGACACCCTACGAGCAGTACTTC
>-|TRBJ1-2|few|TRBV29-1
CSVEGAPANYGYTF
TGCAGCGTTGAAGGCGCCCCTGCGAACTATGGCTACACCTTC
>-|TRBJ2-3|-|TRBV29-1
CSVSPEGTSTDTQYF
TGCAGCGTTTCACCGGAGGGAACTAGCACAGATACGCAGTATTTT
>-|TRBJ1-6|-|TRBV4-2
CASSQGEKVSPLHF
TGTGCCAGCAGCCAGGGGGAAAAAGTTTCACCCCTCCACTTT
>-|TRBJ2-1|few|TRBV18
CASSPLGLDEQFF
TGTGCCAGCTCACCACTAGGGTTGGATGAGCAGTTCTTC
>-|TRBJ2-7|-|TRBV7-9
CASSKQLGLVFEQYF
TGTGCCAGCAGCAAACAACTAGGGTTGGTCTTTGAGCAGTACTTC
>-|TRBJ2-3|-|TRBV7-9
CASSPYDASGQYF
TGTGCCAGCAGCCCATACGACGCATCTGGTCAGTATTTT
>-|TRBJ2-3|few|TRBV2
CASSEFRRPSTDTQYF
TGTGCCAGCAGTGAATTCCGAAGACCTAGCACAGATACGCAGTATTTT
>-|TRBJ2-5|few|TRBV4-3
CASSQDRAQETQYF
TGCGCCAGCAGCCAAGATCGGGCACAAGAGACCCAGTACTTC
>TRBD1|TRBJ2-7|-|TRBV29-1
CSVGQQGAGFYEQYF
TGCAGCGTTGGACAGCAGGGGGCTGGGTTTTACGAGCAGTACTTC
>-|TRBJ1-1|many|TRBV30
CAWNVGAGEAFF
TGTGCCTGGAACGTTGGGGCAGGGGAAGCTTTCTTT
>TRBD2|TRBJ2-2|few|TRBV27
CASSSVWRTSSSGELFF
TGTGCCAGCAGTTCGGTATGGCGGACTAGCTCCTCCGGGGAGCTGTTTTTT
>-|TRBJ2-2|few|TRBV14
CASKGQTNTGELFF
TGTGCCAGCAAAGGGCAGACGAACACCGGGGAGCTGTTTTTT
>-|TRBJ2-4|few|TRBV6-5
CASSFQGAPKNIQYF
TGTGCCAGCAGTTTCCAAGGGGCCCCCAAAAACATTCAGTACTTC
>TRBD1|TRBJ1-5|-|TRBV5-6
CASSLSGTGGRPQHF
TGTGCCAGCAGCTTGAGCGGGACAGGGGGCCGGCCCCAGCATTTT
>TRBD1|TRBJ1-2|-|TRBV10-3
CAISTTGTNYGYTF
TGTGCCATCAGCACGACAGGGACAAACTATGGCTACACCTTC
>-|TRBJ2-1|few|TRBV7-2
CASSLHRNLYNEQFF
TGTGCCAGCAGCCTCCATCGGAATTTATACAATGAGCAGTTCTTC
>-|TRBJ2-3|few|TRBV29-1
CSVGALALTDTQYF
TGCAGCGTGGGGGCACTAGCTTTGACAGATACGCAGTATTTT
>-|TRBJ1-1|few|TRBV7-9
CASSLSRDTEAFF
TGTGCCAGCAGCTTATCCAGGGACACTGAAGCTTTCTTT
>TRBD1|TRBJ2-3|-|TRBV27
CASSFPGQGLDTQYF
TGTGCCAGCAGTTTCCCGGGACAGGGCTTGGATACGCAGTATTTT
>TRBD2|TRBJ2-5|few|TRBV7-8
CASSLGISSGETQYF
TGTGCCAGCAGCCTTGGGATATCTAGCGGGGAGACCCAGTACTTC
>-|TRBJ1-1|many|TRBV29-1
CSVEGRMNTEAFF
TGCAGCGTCGAGGGACGGATGAACACTGAAGCTTTCTTT
>-|TRBJ2-7|-|TRBV20-1
CSAGTYEQYF
TGCAGTGCTGGGACCTACGAGCAGTACTTC
>-|TRBJ2-2|few|TRBV28
CASRLITGELFF
TGTGCCAGCAGGCTGATAACCGGGGAGCTGTTTTTT
>-|TRBJ2-7|-|TRBV29-1
CSAATGAGGYEQYF
TGCAGCGCTGCTACAGGGGCCGGAGGGTACGAGCAGTACTTC
>-|TRBJ2-1|-|TRBV7-3
CASSAVWVSYNEQFF
TGTGCCAGCAGCGCGGTTTGGGTCTCCTACAATGAGCAGTTCTTC
>-|TRBJ2-3|-|TRBV20-1
CSASVGGTQYF
TGCAGTGCTAGTGTAGGGGGTACGCAGTATTTT
>TRBD1|TRBJ1-2|-|TRBV4-3
CASSQAPTGGIYGYTF
TGCGCCAGCAGCCAAGCCCCGACAGGGGGCATCTATGGCTACACCTTC
>TRBD1|TRBJ1-6|-|TRBV18
CASSLAAGQVNSPLHF
TGTGCCAGCTCACTCGCGGCTGGACAGGTTAATTCACCCCTCCACTTT